This T cell receptor beta chain comes out of a study of blood T cell repertoires in COVID-19. Whole-study context: Acute-phase and convalescent COVID-19 samples originated in the United States, Italy and Spain. The analysed material was cDNA or gDNA that came from T cells, B-cell-depleted T cells, or PBMCs.

Original processing methods: Counts of nucleated cells, estimated from reference gene primer amplification, were obtained. Assay: immunoSEQ multiplex PCR; the TCRdb copy retains only in-frame clones and omits some. Clone size and V and J calls were adopted from that table, with D and trimming inferred from the DNA. The sample shows 50,000 to 75,000 clones, 85% to 90% of them seen only once. This CDR3 is built from 13 residues. In germline, CDR1 is SNHLY, CDR2 FYNNEI. Trimming removed 9 bases at V and 3 bases at J, with 9 bases between. The V gene is TRBV2, the J gene TRBJ2-6; maybe TRBD1 (6 bases). Sequenced: peripheral blood. The receptor was isolated from a woman aged 45 to 65 with active or convalescent COVID-19. CDR3 DNA: TGTGCCAGACAGGGAGTTGGGGCCAACGTCCTGACTTTC. Translating it yields CARQGVGANVLTF. Variable domain in full (rest from reference TRBV2 and TRBJ2-6): EPEVTQTPSHQVTQMGQEVILRCVPISNHLYFYWYRQILGQKVEFLVSFYNNEISEKSEIFDDQFSVERPDGSNFTLKIRSTKLEDSAMYFCARQGVGANVLTFGAGSRLTVL.